This T cell receptor beta chain was found in a study of molecular identifiers for immune sequencing clone quantification. Findings and caveats of the study: The study found clones above 20 RNA copies held over 99% of effector molecules and under 1% in naive cells. A single cell's spiked Jurkat TCR RNA was reportedly detectable among under 1.1 million naive cells.

This clonotype was seen at least ten times. Antigen unknown. As previously described, bulk TCR libraries were made using listed TCR primers. TCRdb re-called the PCR reads with MiXCR, one entry per CDR3 protein. The sample contains about 640,000 distinct CDR3 sequences, 15% to 20% of which appear only once. CDR1 is SGHVS, CDR2 FQNEAQ, per germline. V was pared by 4 bases and J by 0 bases, with 20 bases between. This CDR3 is 18 amino acids long. The chain is built from TRBV7-8 and TRBJ2-3; D might be TRBD2 (5 bases). The clonotype was recovered from a human donor in good health. Some libraries in this study had Jurkat cell RNA spiked in. The sequenced material came from naive CD8+ T cells from blood, with Jurkat cell RNA spiked in. Indicated subset: FACS-sorted CD8+CD4-CCR7+CD45RA+ naive T cells. The CDR3 loop is CASSSLPDSDSSTDTQYF. The CDR3 DNA follows: TGTGCCAGCAGCTCCCTCCCAGATAGCGACTCTAGCACAGATACGCAGTATTTT.